This paragraph covers one TCR beta chain sequence. The data stem from a study of blood T cell repertoires in COVID-19. Sequenced by immunoSEQ multiplex PCR; TCRdb stores in-frame clones only, minus some. The sample yields around 140,000 clones, around four fifths seen once. Trimming cost V 4 bases and J 4 bases, with 17 bases left between them. The germline V gene has CDR1 SGHNT and CDR2 YYREEE (reference sequence). CDR3 length equals 15 residues. The sequence came from a woman aged 50 to 60 with acute COVID-19. The specimen sequenced was PBMCs or T cells enriched from blood (not recorded which). The chain has TRBV5-4 and TRBJ1-2, with D possibly TRBD1 on 6 matching bases. The CDR3 nucleotides read TGTGCCAGCAGCCTGGGGGCAGGCGAAACCTATGGCTACACCTTC. Its protein product is CASSLGAGETYGYTF.